These 24 T cell receptor beta chains came from one sample sequenced in a study of blood T cell repertoires in COVID-19. Only in-frame clones appear in the TCRdb table, and some are missing; sequencing was by immunoSEQ multiplex PCR. Altogether 150,000 to 200,000 clones are present, roughly 90% being singletons, with the ten largest covering 6% to 8.5%. Sequenced sample: PBMCs or T cells enriched from blood (not recorded which). These receptors were obtained from a woman between 50 and 59 years old who had recovered from COVID-19.

The V gene is TRBV3-1 (or the pseudogene TRBV3-2), the J gene TRBJ1-4; D unclear. The CDR3 length is 15 residues. Per germline, CDR1 LGHDT and CDR2 YNNKEL (reference sequence). V lost 0 bases to trimming and J lost 3 bases, with 8 bases between them. In nucleotides, the CDR3 is TGTGCCAGCAGCCAAGACCCACATCCTAATGAAAAACTGTTTTTT. Amino acids: CASSQDPHPNEKLFF.

The chain couples TRBV4-2 to TRBJ1-3; D may be TRBD1 (5 bases). Germline CDR1 LGHNA, CDR2 YNFKEQ. The V end was cut by 3 bases, the J end by 2 bases, with 11 bases between. This CDR3 contains 15 residues. CDR3 coding DNA: TGTGCCAGCAGCCATGACAGAACCGCTGGAAACACCATATATTTT. The encoded protein is CASSHDRTAGNTIYF.

The rearrangement joins TRBV3-1 (or the pseudogene TRBV3-2) to TRBJ2-1; D is undetermined. Looked up from germline, CDR1 is LGHDT and CDR2 is YNNKEL (reference sequence). The CDR3 sequence is 11 residues long. The V end was cut by 4 bases, the J end by 7 bases, with 5 bases between. The CDR3 reads CASSLQNEQFF. The CDR3 DNA reads TGTGCCAGCAGCCTACAAAATGAGCAGTTCTTC.

This sequence joins TRBV6-5 and TRBJ1-1, with D perhaps matching TRBD1 (6 bases). This CDR3 contains 13 residues. The V gene's germline CDR1 is MNHEY and CDR2 SVGAGI. Trimming shortened V by 7 bases and J by 0 bases, and 9 bases separated the two germline ends. The CDR3 coding sequence is TGTGCCAGCAAGGACAGTCTGAACACTGAAGCTTTCTTT. This encodes CASKDSLNTEAFF.

The V call is TRBV2, the J call TRBJ1-4, with 9 bases aligning to TRBD1. The length of the CDR3 is 14 residues. CDR1 is SNHLY and CDR2 is FYNNEI in the germline V gene. J was trimmed by 8 bases and V by 9 bases; bases with no gene match: 10. The CDR3 here is CASTSQGAGEKLFF. The CDR3 region has the DNA TGTGCCAGTACTTCACAGGGGGCTGGGGAAAAACTGTTTTTT.

J is TRBJ2-7 and V is TRBV7-6; 9 bases match TRBD1. Looked up from germline, CDR1 is SGHVS and CDR2 is FNYEAQ. Trimming took 5 bases from V and 6 from J; bases not matched to a gene: 11. The CDR3 is 15 amino acids. The CDR3 region is CASSPGTGNTREQYF. As DNA, the CDR3 is TGTGCCAGCAGCCCCGGGACAGGGAACACTCGCGAGCAGTACTTC.

The rearrangement uses TRBV11-2 and TRBJ1-1, with a weak D call TRBD1 (5 bases). The germline V gene encodes CDR1 SGHAT and CDR2 FQNNGV. V gave up 5 bases and J gave up 1 base, with 11 bases separating them. This CDR3 comprises 14 residues. The CDR3 DNA reads TGTGCCAGCAGCCGGGAGACAGAGAACACTGAAGCTTTCTTT. Protein sequence: CASSRETENTEAFF. Full variable domain (rest looked up from reference TRBV11-2 and TRBJ1-1): EAGVAQSPRYKIIEKRQSVAFWCNPISGHATLYWYQQILGQGPKLLIQFQNNGVVDDSQLPKDRFSAERLKGVDSTLKIQPAKLEDSAVYLCASSRETENTEAFFGQGTRLTVV.

The chain's CDR3 is CASSLSSGGRDEQFF. The CDR3 nucleotides read TGCGCCAGCAGCTTGAGTAGCGGGGGGAGAGATGAGCAGTTCTTC. The rearrangement uses TRBV5-1 and TRBJ2-1; TRBD2 agrees at 10 bases. The CDR3 extends over 15 amino acids. Looked up from germline, CDR1 is SGHRS and CDR2 is YFSETQ. Trimming removed 1 base from V and 8 bases from J; junction bases left unmatched: 6.

The V call is TRBV11-2, the J call TRBJ2-7; D not resolved. Germline values: CDR1 SGHAT, CDR2 FQNNGV. The CDR3 has 11 amino acids. Trimming left V 4 bases short and J 4 bases short, with 5 bases between. DNA for the CDR3: TGTGCCAGCAGCTCACAGTACGAGCAGTACTTC. It yields the protein CASSSQYEQYF. The full variable domain, in which reference TRBV11-2 and TRBJ2-7 provide the parts outside the CDR3, is EAGVAQSPRYKIIEKRQSVAFWCNPISGHATLYWYQQILGQGPKLLIQFQNNGVVDDSQLPKDRFSAERLKGVDSTLKIQPAKLEDSAVYLCASSSQYEQYFGPGTRLTVT.

This sequence joins TRBV19 and TRBJ2-3; TRBD2 aligns across 11 bases. Germline CDR1 is LNHDA and CDR2 is SQIVND (reference sequence). J was trimmed by 5 bases and V by 2 bases; bases with no gene match: 9. This CDR3 comprises 17 residues. CDR3 protein: CASSILHSGGAGDTQYF. The CDR3 region has the DNA TGTGCCAGTAGTATACTTCATAGCGGGGGGGCGGGAGATACGCAGTATTTT. Full variable domain (missing parts from reference TRBV19 and TRBJ2-3): DGGITQSPKYLFRKEGQNVTLSCEQNLNHDAMYWYRQDPGQGLRLIYYSQIVNDFQKGDIAEGYSVSREKKESFPLTVTSAQKNPTAFYLCASSILHSGGAGDTQYFGPGTRLTVL.

The V call is TRBV7-3, the J call TRBJ2-3; 7 bases agree with TRBD2. The CDR3 has 12 amino acids. J gave up 9 bases and V 4 bases, and 4 bases lay outside the gene matches. Germline V gene sequence: CDR1 SGHTA, CDR2 FQGTGA. The CDR3: CASSSPAGTQYF. CDR3 coding DNA: TGTGCCAGCAGCTCCCCAGCGGGAACGCAGTATTTT.

About this clone: An end of the junction does not agree with germline; a read error may underlie this. CDR3 sequence reads: CASSSDNEQFF. Here the CDR3 DNA reads TGTGCCAGCAGCTCCGACAATGAGCAGTTCTTC. The genes are TRBV9 and TRBJ2-1; D is undetermined. CDR1 and CDR2 from the germline V gene are SGDLS and YYNGEE. The CDR3 spans 11 residues.

The chain has TRBV11-2 and TRBJ2-5, with 9 positions matching TRBD2. Trimming at V came to 5 bases and at J to 5 bases, leaving 6 bases not matched to a gene. CDR3 length: 14 residues. Per germline, CDR1 SGHAT and CDR2 FQNNGV. CDR3 sequence (DNA): TGTGCCAGCAGCGTGCGGGGGGGCGGGGAGACCCAGTACTTC. This sequence encodes CASSVRGGGETQYF.

The chain carries TRBV2 and TRBJ2-7, with D uncertain. The V gene's germline CDR1 is SNHLY and CDR2 FYNNEI. Deletions cut 7 bases from V and 3 bases from J, with 13 bases between. This CDR3 comprises 13 residues. CDR3 in amino acids: CASKRLPGYEQYF. DNA of the CDR3: TGTGCCAGCAAAAGGCTCCCGGGCTACGAGCAGTACTTC.

The chain recombines TRBV29-1 with TRBJ2-7; 11 nucleotides align to TRBD1. Germline lookup yields CDR1 SQVTM and CDR2 ANQGSEA. CDR3 length: 13 residues. With 6 bases clipped from V and 3 bases from J, the junction kept 4 bases outside the gene matches. The CDR3, as DNA: TGCAGCGTCCGGACAGGGGGCATCTACGAGCAGTACTTC. Its translation is CSVRTGGIYEQYF.

The chain combines TRBV25-1 with TRBJ2-7; perhaps TRBD2 as D (6 bases). The germline V gene encodes CDR1 MGHDK and CDR2 SYGVNS. Trimming removed 1 base from V and 6 bases from J, with 19 bases in between. This CDR3 spans 16 amino acids. Here the CDR3 reads CASSELGGMSLGEQYF. Written as DNA, the CDR3 is TGTGCCAGCAGTGAATTAGGCGGGATGAGTTTGGGCGAGCAGTACTTC.

The rearrangement uses TRBV6-5 and TRBJ1-2; 7 positions agree with TRBD1. CDR1 is MNHEY, CDR2 SVGAGI, per germline. This CDR3 is 15 amino acids long. The V gene end was trimmed by 1 base and the J gene end by 6 bases; junction bases not matched to a gene: 8. The CDR3 spells CASSYYHRGENGYTF. The CDR3 DNA is TGTGCCAGCAGTTACTACCACAGGGGAGAAAATGGCTACACCTTC.

V is TRBV10-3 and J is TRBJ2-3, with TRBD2 matching over 9 bases. After removal of 4 bases from V and 5 bases from J, the junction contained 4 bases not matched to a gene. The CDR3 runs 14 residues. Germline V CDR1 and CDR2: ENHRY, SYGVKD. This CDR3 reads CAISGGGAEDTQYF. CDR3 in DNA: TGTGCCATCAGTGGCGGGGGGGCCGAAGATACGCAGTATTTT.

The chain recombines TRBV7-3 with TRBJ1-2, with D possibly matching TRBD1 (5 bases). Germline CDR1 reads SGHTA; CDR2 reads FQGTGA. Between the trimmed V and J ends, which lost 7 bases and 5 bases, there was a span of 20 bases. This CDR3 region has 15 residues. The CDR3 loop is CASTTMTTVVYGYTF. CDR3 in DNA: TGTGCCAGCACCACAATGACGACAGTGGTTTATGGCTACACCTTC.

The gene calls are TRBV30 and TRBJ2-7; perhaps TRBD1 as D (8 bases). The CDR3 sequence is 13 residues long. V lost 4 bases and J lost 11, with 21 bases in between. CDR1 and CDR2 from the germline V gene are GTSNPN and SVGIG (reference sequence). Here the CDR3 DNA reads TGTGCCTGGATGGCGGGACAGGCGGGGGCGGAGTACTTC. Its protein product is CAWMAGQAGAEYF.

Comments on this clone: At one end, the junction sequence differs from germline, possibly due to a read error. The chain carries TRBV7-9 and TRBJ2-1; 12 nucleotides line up with TRBD2. Germline CDR1 is SEHNR and CDR2 is FQNEAQ (reference sequence). The CDR3 contains 16 residues. The CDR3 spells CVSSPWATSGGPEQFF. In DNA, the CDR3 is TGTGTCAGCAGCCCATGGGCGACTAGCGGGGGCCCTGAGCAGTTCTTC.

This sequence joins TRBV30 and TRBJ1-1; weak D call: TRBD1 (5 bases). V was clipped by 2 bases and J by 4 bases, with 8 bases between them. Germline V CDR1 and CDR2: GTSNPN, SVGIG (reference sequence). The length of the CDR3 is 12 residues. CDR3 residues: CAWSTGFTEAFF. The CDR3 coding sequence is TGTGCCTGGAGTACAGGATTCACTGAAGCTTTCTTT.

The chain joins TRBV19 to TRBJ2-1; possibly TRBD1 for D (5 bases). Trimming pared 6 bases from V and 7 bases from J, leaving 13 bases between. CDR3 size: 13 residues. Germline V gene sequence: CDR1 LNHDA, CDR2 SQIVND (reference sequence). CDR3 in amino acids: CASSSQAGNEQFF. CDR3 DNA sequence: TGTGCCAGTAGCTCGCAGGCAGGGAATGAGCAGTTCTTC.

The J gene is TRBJ2-5, the V gene TRBV7-9, with 7 bases aligning to TRBD2. After removal of 2 bases from V and 3 bases from J, the junction contained 0 bases not matched to a gene. This CDR3 is 13 amino acids long. CDR1 is SEHNR and CDR2 is FQNEAQ in the germline V gene (reference sequence). CDR3 sequence (DNA): TGTGCCAGCAGCTTACGGGGGGAAGAGACCCAGTACTTC. It codes for CASSLRGEETQYF.